This T cell receptor beta chain was identified in a study of shared clonotypes between healthy human individuals. This clone occurred many times. As yet, its antigen is unknown. This CDR3 comprises 14 residues. CDR1 is SQVTM and CDR2 is ANQGSEA in the germline V gene. Trimming took 7 bases from V and 0 from J; bases not matched to a gene: 3. The run depth of the assay was deep. Here immunoSEQ multiplex PCR was the method, and the copy in TCRdb shows in-frame clones only, minus some. The top ten hold 0.52% of the sample, which has over 850,000 clones, 78% seen once. Donors comprised only Caucasian adults living in Nashville, Tennessee. Whole-study results and caveats: A small donor pool kept down the genetic and exposure-history diversity that was represented.

The sequencing input was memory CD4+ T cells from PBMCs. Indicated subset: CD45RA-negative fraction. This chain joins TRBV29-1 and TRBJ2-4; TRBD2 matches at 10 bases. This TCR derives from a young man in good health. Some clones in this sample may be carry-over from other donors' samples. CDR3 region: CSALAGTAKNIQYF. The CDR3 DNA is TGCAGCGCACTAGCGGGAACAGCCAAAAACATTCAGTACTTC.